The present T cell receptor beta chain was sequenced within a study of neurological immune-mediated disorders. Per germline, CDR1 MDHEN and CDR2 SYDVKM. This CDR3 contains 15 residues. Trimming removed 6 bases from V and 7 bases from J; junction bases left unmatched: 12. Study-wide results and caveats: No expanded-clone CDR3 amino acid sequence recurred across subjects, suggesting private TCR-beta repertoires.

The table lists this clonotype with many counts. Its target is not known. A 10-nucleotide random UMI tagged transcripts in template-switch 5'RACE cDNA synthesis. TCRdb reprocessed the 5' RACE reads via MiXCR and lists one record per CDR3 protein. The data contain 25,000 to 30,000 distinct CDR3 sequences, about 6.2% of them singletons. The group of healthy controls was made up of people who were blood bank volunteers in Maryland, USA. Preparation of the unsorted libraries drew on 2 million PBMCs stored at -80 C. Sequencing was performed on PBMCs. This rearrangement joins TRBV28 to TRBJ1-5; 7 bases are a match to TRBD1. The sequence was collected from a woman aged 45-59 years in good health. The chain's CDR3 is CASRYTGAAEQPQHF. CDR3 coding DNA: TGTGCCAGCAGGTATACAGGGGCGGCAGAACAGCCCCAGCATTTT.